Given below is one TCR beta chain in context. The data were obtained in a study of technical replicates of blood from a few donors. Only in-frame clones appear in the TCRdb table, and some are missing; sequencing was by immunoSEQ multiplex PCR. The repertoire consists of approximately 13,000 clones, with about four fifths occurring once and the leading ten covering around 12%. This clonotype originated in a human donor in good health. The sample taken for sequencing was PBMCs.

In DNA form, the CDR3 reads TGCAGCGCTAGTGACAGGGTGAAACAAGAGACCCAGTACTTC. Amino acid sequence: CSASDRVKQETQYF. The rearrangement joins TRBV29-1 to TRBJ2-5, with 7 positions matching TRBD1. The germline V gene encodes CDR1 SQVTM and CDR2 ANQGSEA. V lost 7 bases, J lost 2 bases, and 10 bases stayed unmatched. This CDR3 spans 14 amino acids. Supplemented by reference TRBV29-1 and TRBJ2-5, the full variable domain reads SAVISQKPSRDICQRGTSLTIQCQVDSQVTMMFWYRQQPGQSLTLIATANQGSEATYESGFVIDKFPISRPNLTFSTLTVSNMSPEDSSIYLCSASDRVKQETQYFGPGTRLLVL.